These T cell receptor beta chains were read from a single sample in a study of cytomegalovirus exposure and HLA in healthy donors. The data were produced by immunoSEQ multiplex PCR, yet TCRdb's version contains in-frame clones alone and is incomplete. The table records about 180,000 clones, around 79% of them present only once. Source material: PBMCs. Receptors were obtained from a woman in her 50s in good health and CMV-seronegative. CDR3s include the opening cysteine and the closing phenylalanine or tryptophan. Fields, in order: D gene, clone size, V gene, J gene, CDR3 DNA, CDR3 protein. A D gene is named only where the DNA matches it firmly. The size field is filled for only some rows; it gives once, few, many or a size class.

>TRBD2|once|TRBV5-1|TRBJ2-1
TGCGCCAGCAGCTTGGGTCCTAGCGGGAGCATTCAGTTCTTC
CASSLGPSGSIQFF
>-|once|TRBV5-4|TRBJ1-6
TGTGCCAGCAGCAGGGTCACCCACTCGGGACAAATATCACCCCTCCACTTT
CASSRVTHSGQISPLHF
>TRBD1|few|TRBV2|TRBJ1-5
TGTGCCAGCAGGGAGGGGGCAATAGGGAATCAGCCCCAGCATTTT
CASREGAIGNQPQHF
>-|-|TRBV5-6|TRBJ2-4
TGTGCCAGCACCCTCAGGGGGGCAGGGGCCGGGTCCAAAAACATTCAGTACTTC
CASTLRGAGAGSKNIQYF
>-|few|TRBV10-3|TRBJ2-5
TGTGCCATCAGGGCTAGTCAAGAGACCCAGTACTTC
CAIRASQETQYF
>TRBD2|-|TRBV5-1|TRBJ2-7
TGCGCCAGCCGAACTAGCGGGAGCCGGGAGCAGTACTTC
CASRTSGSREQYF
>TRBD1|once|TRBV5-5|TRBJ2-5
TGTGCCAGCAGCCAAGGACAGGGGGCTTCACAAGAGACCCAGTACTTC
CASSQGQGASQETQYF
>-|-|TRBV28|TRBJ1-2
TGTGCCAGCAGCGCACAGGCATTCTACACCTTC
CASSAQAFYTF
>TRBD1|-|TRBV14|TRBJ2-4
TGTGCCAGCAGCCAACGACCGGGACAGGGGCATCGGAACATTCAGTACTTC
CASSQRPGQGHRNIQYF
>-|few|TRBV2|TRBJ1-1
TGTGCCAGCAGTGCAGGCAGATTGAACACTGAAGCTTTCTTT
CASSAGRLNTEAFF
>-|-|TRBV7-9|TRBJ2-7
TGTGCCAGCAGCTTACGTTATGTAGGACAGAGCTCCTACGAGCAGTACTTC
CASSLRYVGQSSYEQYF
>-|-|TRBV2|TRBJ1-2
TGTGCCAGCAGCTCGGGTCTGAACTATGGCTACACCTTC
CASSSGLNYGYTF
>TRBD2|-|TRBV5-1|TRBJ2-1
TGCGCCAGCAGCTTAGAAGCTAGCGGGAGGGGGTATGAGCAGTTCTTC
CASSLEASGRGYEQFF
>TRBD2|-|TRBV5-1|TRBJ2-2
TGCGCCAGCAGCCGCGGACTAGCGGGGAACACCGGGGAGCTGTTTTTT
CASSRGLAGNTGELFF
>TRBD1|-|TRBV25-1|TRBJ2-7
TGTGCCAGCAGTAGAACAGGGGGCTCCTACGAGCAGTACTTC
CASSRTGGSYEQYF
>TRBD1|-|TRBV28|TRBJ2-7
TGTGCCAGCAGTTTAGACAGGGATACCGAGCAGTACTTC
CASSLDRDTEQYF
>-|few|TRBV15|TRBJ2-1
TGTGCCACCAGCAGAGTTGACTTCAATGAGCAGTTCTTC
CATSRVDFNEQFF
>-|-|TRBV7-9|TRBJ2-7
TGTGCCAGCACTCTGAGCAACTACGAGCAGTACTTC
CASTLSNYEQYF
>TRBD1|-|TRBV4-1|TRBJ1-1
TGCGCCAGCAGCACATACAGGGGGCTGGACACTGAAGCTTTCTTT
CASSTYRGLDTEAFF
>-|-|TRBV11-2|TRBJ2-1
TGTGCCAGCAGCTTGGATAGCGGTTCCTACAATGAGCAGTTCTTC
CASSLDSGSYNEQFF
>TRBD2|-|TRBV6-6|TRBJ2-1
TGTGCCAGCAGTTACCCTAGCGGGGGGGCCTACAATGAGCAGTTCTTC
CASSYPSGGAYNEQFF
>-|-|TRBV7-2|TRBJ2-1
TGTGCCAGCAGCTCACCCGGACAGTTTGAGCAGTTCTTC
CASSSPGQFEQFF
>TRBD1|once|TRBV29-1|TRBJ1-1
TGCAGCGTTGGGGACAGGGCGAACACTGAAGCTTTCTTT
CSVGDRANTEAFF
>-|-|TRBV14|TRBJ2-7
TGTGCCAGCAGCCGAGACCGGTACTCCTACGAGCAGTACTTC
CASSRDRYSYEQYF
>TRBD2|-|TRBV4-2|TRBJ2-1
TGTGCCAGCAGCCAAGGGGGACTAGCGGGAGGTGGTGAGCAGTTCTTC
CASSQGGLAGGGEQFF
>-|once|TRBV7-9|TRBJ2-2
TGTGCCAGCAGCTTAGCGACGGCCGAGGCCGGGGAGCTGTTTTTT
CASSLATAEAGELFF
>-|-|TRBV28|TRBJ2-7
TGTGCCAGCAGAATCGATCTGAGCTACGAGCAGTACTTC
CASRIDLSYEQYF
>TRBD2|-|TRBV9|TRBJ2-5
TGTGCCAGCAGCGTAGCTCCTAGCGGGACTCCGTTGCAAGAGACCCAGTACTTC
CASSVAPSGTPLQETQYF
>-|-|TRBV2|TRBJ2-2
TGTGCCAGTGGCACAGGGGGGGGCACCGGGGAGCTGTTTTTT
CASGTGGGTGELFF
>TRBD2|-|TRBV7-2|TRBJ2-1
TGTGCCAGCAGCCTAGGGGGTAGCGGGGGTTACAATGAGCAGTTCTTC
CASSLGGSGGYNEQFF
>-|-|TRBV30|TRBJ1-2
TGTGCCTGGAAAGGGACACATTATGGCTACACCTTC
CAWKGTHYGYTF
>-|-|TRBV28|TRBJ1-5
TGTGCCAGCAGTTCCAACAGGGTAGACCAGCCCCAGCATTTT
CASSSNRVDQPQHF
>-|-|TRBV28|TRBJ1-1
TGTGCCAGCAGTTTCCCCCGGTTGAACACTGAAGCTTTCTTT
CASSFPRLNTEAFF